These 8 T cell receptor beta chains were sequenced from one sample in a study of siplizumab effects on memory and regulatory T cells. Libraries were prepared by immunoSEQ multiplex PCR; TCRdb keeps only in-frame clonotypes and omits some of them. The profile covers about 110,000 clones, with about 90% appearing a single time and about 0.75% taken by the ten largest. Material: Tregs sorted from blood. These receptor sequences come from a human donor in good health.

This clone was picked up one time. The chain combines TRBV5-6 with TRBJ1-1; 8 bases line up with TRBD1. Germline CDR1 reads SGHDT; CDR2 reads YYEEEE. With V trimmed by 0 bases and J by 3 bases, 4 bases remained unmatched. The CDR3 totals 15 residues. The CDR3 sequence: CASSLAGGRDTEAFF. The CDR3 DNA reads TGTGCCAGCAGCTTGGCAGGGGGCAGGGACACTGAAGCTTTCTTT.

The gene calls are TRBV19 and TRBJ2-5; no clear D. CDR1 is LNHDA, CDR2 SQIVND, per germline (reference sequence). Between the trimmed V and J ends, which lost 2 bases and 5 bases, there was a span of 9 bases. The CDR3 is 13 residues long. CDR3 protein: CASSIIVSETQYF. The CDR3 region has the DNA TGTGCCAGTAGTATAATCGTCTCGGAGACCCAGTACTTC.

The CDR3: CASSFSLAGTYNEQFF. In DNA, the CDR3 is TGTGCCAGCAGTTTCTCACTAGCGGGAACCTACAATGAGCAGTTCTTC. This chain joins TRBV6-5 and TRBJ2-1; 10 nucleotides align to TRBD2. This CDR3 is 16 amino acids long. Trimming took 4 bases from V and 2 from J; bases not matched to a gene: 5. Germline CDR1 is MNHEY and CDR2 is SVGAGI.

The rearrangement links TRBV5-1 to TRBJ1-2; 9 nucleotides agree with TRBD1. CDR1 and CDR2 (germline): SGHRS, YFSETQ. This CDR3 spans 14 amino acids. V dropped 4 bases and J dropped 1; count of bases not matched to a gene: 2. CDR3 region: CASSGGQGNYGYTF. CDR3 coding DNA: TGCGCCAGCAGCGGGGGACAGGGTAACTATGGCTACACCTTC.

In this sample, this clone turned up once. The V call is TRBV5-4, the J call TRBJ1-4, with a weak D call TRBD1 (6 bases). The CDR3 sequence is 12 residues long. CDR1 is SGHNT and CDR2 is YYREEE in the germline V gene (reference sequence). V lost 7 bases to trimming and J lost 5 bases, with 9 bases between them. The CDR3 protein is CASGQRNEKLFF. CDR3 bases: TGTGCCAGCGGACAGAGAAATGAAAAACTGTTTTTT.

The rearrangement links TRBV7-8 to TRBJ2-7, with 10 bases identical to TRBD2. After removal of 4 bases from V and 6 bases from J, the junction contained 6 bases not matched to a gene. The germline V gene has CDR1 SGHVS and CDR2 FQNEAQ. This CDR3 spans 14 amino acids. CDR3 loop: CASSSGTSVSEQYF. CDR3 nucleotides: TGTGCCAGCAGCTCCGGGACTAGCGTGTCCGAGCAGTACTTC. Full variable domain (outside the CDR3, taken from reference TRBV7-8 and TRBJ2-7): GAGVSQSPRYKVAKRGQDVALRCDPISGHVSLFWYQQALGQGPEFLTYFQNEAQLDKSGLPSDRFFAERPEGSVSTLKIQRTQQEDSAVYLCASSSGTSVSEQYFGPGTRLTVT.

This chain's CDR3 is CASRTDNTEAFF. The CDR3 coding sequence is TGTGCCTCCCGGACAGACAACACTGAAGCTTTCTTT. The chain links TRBV10-3 to TRBJ1-1, with D tentatively TRBD1 (6 bases). Germline V gene data show CDR1 as ENHRY and CDR2 as SYGVKD. V lost 11 bases and J 2 bases, leaving 12 bases between the germline ends. CDR3 length equals 12 residues.

V usage is TRBV9 and J usage is TRBJ1-2; D uncertain. The CDR3 length is 14 residues. Germline V gives CDR1 SGDLS, CDR2 YYNGEE. Trimming stripped 0 bases from V and 4 bases from J, with 10 bases between. CDR3 sequence reads: CASSVGQGGYGYTF. The CDR3 region has the DNA TGTGCCAGCAGCGTAGGGCAAGGAGGCTATGGCTACACCTTC.